This T cell receptor beta chain was recovered during a study of Graves' ophthalmopathy and Graves' hyperthyroidism. Study details: The authors collected peripheral blood at initial diagnosis, before any treatment.

General study results and limits: Most thyroid clonotypes expanded beyond 0.001 frequency were also found in blood. Ophthalmopathy progression cases were predicted by the model with 70.59% sensitivity and roughly 72% specificity.

The study enrolled ophthalmopathy donors with moderate-to-severe activity, CAS ≥3, NOSPECS ≥4 and duration under 3 months. The sequenced template was RNA, covering the TCR beta CDR3 region. An opening RT-PCR round employed HTBI primers and preceded a second-round multiplex PCR. TCRdb reprocessed the multiplex PCR reads with MiXCR, giving one entry per CDR3 protein. The sample shows under 200,000 distinct CDR3 sequences, 37% of them seen only once. V trimming: 8 bases; J trimming: 2 bases; junction bases outside the gene matches: 7. Germline V CDR1 and CDR2: SNHLY, FYNNEI. CDR3 size: 14 residues. To note about this clonotype: Its specificity is unknown.

The V call is TRBV2, the J call TRBJ2-5, with 8 bases identical to TRBD2. The sequencing input was peripheral blood. The receptor's source is a woman between 40 and 55 years old with Graves' ophthalmopathy. CDR3 DNA sequence: TGTGCCAGCCAGCGGGAGAGGCCTCAAGAGACCCAGTACTTC. It encodes CASQRERPQETQYF.